A selection of T cell receptor beta chains follows, all from one sample in a study of CD8+ T cells in alopecia areata. The repertoire was sequenced with immunoSEQ multiplex PCR; TCRdb's copy has only in-frame clones and lacks some. The sample lists fewer than 150,000 clones; roughly two thirds were seen once. Source material: CD4+ T cells sorted from blood. The receptor source for this set is a human donor in good health. Each CDR3 is given with its conserved first and last residue. The D gene is left open where the match is weak. A clone size is listed for some rows: how often the clone was seen (once, few, many), or a class if it is expanded.

j_gene,v_gene,d_gene,abundance,CDR3nt,CDR3aa
TRBJ2-2,TRBV2,TRBD2,-,TGTGCCAGCAAGCCGACTAGCGGGGGGGCAGGCACCGGGGAGCTGTTTTTT,CASKPTSGGAGTGELFF
TRBJ2-1,TRBV9,TRBD2,-,TGTGCCAGCAGCAGGAGCGGGGGGTTCCCCTACAATGAGCAGTTCTTC,CASSRSGGFPYNEQFF
TRBJ1-1,TRBV5-6,-,-,TGTGCCAGCAGCTCTCAGGGGCACACTGAAGCTTTCTTT,CASSSQGHTEAFF
TRBJ2-5,TRBV18,-,many,TGTGCCAGCTCACCGCTACCGGGAACCCAAGAGACCCAGTACTTC,CASSPLPGTQETQYF
TRBJ2-5,TRBV7-6,TRBD2,few,TGTGCCAGCAGCCGTAGCGGGGGAGAGACCCAGTACTTC,CASSRSGGETQYF
TRBJ1-2,TRBV30,-,-,TGTGCCTGGAGTTGGCAGGGCGGTGGCTACACCTTC,CAWSWQGGGYTF
TRBJ2-7,TRBV4-1,TRBD2,-,TGCGCCAGCAGCCAACCGTGGGCGGGGGACTACGAGCAGTACTTC,CASSQPWAGDYEQYF
TRBJ2-2,TRBV5-1,-,few,TGTGCCAGCAGCCCGAAAGGACAGTTCACCGGGGAGCTGTTTTTT,CASSPKGQFTGELFF
TRBJ2-5,TRBV2,TRBD2,-,TGTGCCAGCAGTATTAGCGGGGGCCAAGAGACCCAGTACTTC,CASSISGGQETQYF
TRBJ2-1,TRBV19,-,-,TGTGCCAGTAAAGACCACACCTACAATGAGCAGTTCTTC,CASKDHTYNEQFF
TRBJ2-7,TRBV6-1,-,-,TGTGCCAGCACCCTAGGACGTTACGAGCAGTACTTC,CASTLGRYEQYF
TRBJ2-5,TRBV5-1,TRBD2,-,TGCGCCAGCAGCCTACTGACGGCCGGGGAGGGAGAGACCCAGTACTTC,CASSLLTAGEGETQYF
TRBJ2-3,TRBV7-9,-,-,TGTGCCTCTGGGGGGACAGATACGCAGTATTTT,CASGGTDTQYF
TRBJ2-5,TRBV5-1,TRBD1,few,TGCGCCAGCAGCCAATTATGGGGACAGCAAGAGACCCAGTACTTC,CASSQLWGQQETQYF
TRBJ1-2,TRBV5-1,TRBD1,-,TGCGCCAGCAGGGACGGACAGGGAGACTATGGCTACACCTTC,CASRDGQGDYGYTF
TRBJ1-2,TRBV2,TRBD1,once,TGTGCCAGCTTCGGACAGGGTGGTGGCTACACCTTC,CASFGQGGGYTF
TRBJ2-2,TRBV29-1,TRBD1,-,TGCAGCGGCGGACAGGGGGTCGGGGAGCTGTTTTTT,CSGGQGVGELFF
TRBJ1-3,TRBV28,-,-,TGTGCCAGCAGCCCGACCGAAGCCCTCTACTCTGGAAACACCATATATTTT,CASSPTEALYSGNTIYF
TRBJ1-2,TRBV4-1,TRBD1,-,TGCGCCAGCAGCAACAGGGGGCGCGGGGTCAACTATGGCTACACCTTC,CASSNRGRGVNYGYTF
TRBJ2-2,TRBV30,TRBD1,-,TGTGCCTGGGAGGCTCCGGGACAGGGGAACACCGGGGAGCTGTTTTTT,CAWEAPGQGNTGELFF
TRBJ2-5,TRBV6-5,-,-,TGTGCCAGCAGTTACGCGGGGTCAGAGACCCAGTACTTC,CASSYAGSETQYF
TRBJ1-5,TRBV7-6,-,-,TGTGCCAGCAGCCGCGACACGGATCAGCCCCAGCATTTT,CASSRDTDQPQHF
TRBJ2-2,TRBV18,-,few,TGTGCCAGCTCACCACCTGGTCCCGGGGAGCTGTTTTTT,CASSPPGPGELFF
TRBJ2-3,TRBV9,-,-,TGTGCCAGCAGCGTAGCGGTCCATACAGATACGCAGTATTTT,CASSVAVHTDTQYF
TRBJ1-4,TRBV29-1,TRBD1,-,TGCAGCGTTGCCGGGACAGGGGACGAAAAACTGTTTTTT,CSVAGTGDEKLFF
TRBJ1-2,TRBV4-2,TRBD1,few,TGTGCCAGCAGCCAAGGACCCGACAGGGGGCAAAGTGGCTACACCTTC,CASSQGPDRGQSGYTF
TRBJ2-5,TRBV6-5,TRBD2,few,TGTGCCAGCCCTTCTGCGGGGGTGGAGACCCAGTACTTC,CASPSAGVETQYF
TRBJ1-1,TRBV29-1,-,-,TGCAGCGTTGTGCGACAGGAGAACACTGAAGCTTTCTTT,CSVVRQENTEAFF
TRBJ2-6,TRBV5-4,-,-,TGTGCCAGCAGCGTACAGGGCGTAGTCGAGGCCAACGTCCTGACTTTC,CASSVQGVVEANVLTF
TRBJ1-3,TRBV30,-,-,TGTGCCTGGGCAAACTCTGGAAACACCATATATTTT,CAWANSGNTIYF
TRBJ2-4,TRBV9,-,once,TGTGCCAGCAGCGTAGACCGGAACATTCAGTACTTC,CASSVDRNIQYF
TRBJ1-5,TRBV5-6,-,-,TGTGCCAGCAGCTTCCATACGGGTTATAGCAATCAGCCCCAGCATTTT,CASSFHTGYSNQPQHF
TRBJ2-5,TRBV25-1,TRBD1,-,TGTGCCAGCAGTCCCCTCCGGGACAGGGCGCAAGAGACCCAGTACTTC,CASSPLRDRAQETQYF
TRBJ2-6,TRBV19,-,-,TGTGCCAGTAGTGTCCGGACCCAGCACGGGGCCAACGTCCTGACTTTC,CASSVRTQHGANVLTF
TRBJ1-5,TRBV5-6,-,-,TGTGCCAGCAGCGTGGGGGGCCGGGATCAGCCCCAGCATTTT,CASSVGGRDQPQHF
TRBJ1-6,TRBV4-1,-,once,TGCGCCAGCAGCCCCCCCCGGGATAATTCACCCCTCCACTTT,CASSPPRDNSPLHF
TRBJ2-2,TRBV19,-,-,TGTGCCAGTAATCGGGGAGACACGAACACCGGGGAGCTGTTTTTT,CASNRGDTNTGELFF
TRBJ2-7,TRBV4-1,-,many,TGCGCCAGCAGCCAAGGACTAACCCTCGCCTCCTACGAGCAGTACTTC,CASSQGLTLASYEQYF
TRBJ2-5,TRBV7-9,-,-,TGTGCCAGCAGCCCAGTGGGGAGTCGAGCCTCCGCGACCCAGTACTTC,CASSPVGSRASATQYF
TRBJ2-7,TRBV2,-,-,TGTGCCAGCACCCCACCTCCCTACGAGCAGTACTTC,CASTPPPYEQYF
TRBJ2-7,TRBV30,-,-,TGTGCCTGGAGCCAGACAGACACCTACGAGCAGTACTTC,CAWSQTDTYEQYF
TRBJ1-1,TRBV23-1,-,-,TGCGCCGGGCAAGGGGTTTGCACTGAAGCTTTCTTT,CAGQGVCTEAFF
TRBJ1-1,TRBV29-1,-,-,TGCAGCGTTGCCAGCTTCAACACTGAAGCTTTCTTT,CSVASFNTEAFF
TRBJ2-6,TRBV30,-,few,TGTGCCTGGAGTGATATCTCTGGGGCCAACGTCCTGACTTTC,CAWSDISGANVLTF
TRBJ1-2,TRBV30,TRBD1,-,TGTGCCTGGAGGGCCGGGACAGGGGAAGGCTACACCTTC,CAWRAGTGEGYTF
TRBJ2-3,TRBV30,-,-,TGTGCCTGGAATTTAGGAATCACAGATACGCAGTATTTT,CAWNLGITDTQYF
TRBJ2-6,TRBV29-1,-,-,TGCAGCGTTGGGTGGGGTTCTGGGGCCAACGTCCTGACTTTC,CSVGWGSGANVLTF
TRBJ2-7,TRBV7-2,-,-,TGTGCCAGCAGCCCTAGCTCCTACGAGCAGTACTTC,CASSPSSYEQYF
TRBJ2-7,TRBV5-6,TRBD2,-,TGTGCCAGCAGCCAAAGACTAGCGTTATTTAGCGAGCAGTACTTC,CASSQRLALFSEQYF
TRBJ2-1,TRBV4-1,-,-,TGCGCCAGCAGCCAAGGGGGGTCCTACAATGAGCAGTTCTTC,CASSQGGSYNEQFF
TRBJ2-7,TRBV28,TRBD1,once,TGTGCCAGCAGTCCCGGGACAGGGGGCGCCTACGAGCAGTACTTC,CASSPGTGGAYEQYF
TRBJ2-5,TRBV27,-,-,TGTGCCAGCAGTTCCCGAGGGGGTCTGTGGGAGACCCAGTACTTC,CASSSRGGLWETQYF
TRBJ2-2,TRBV6-5,-,-,TGTGCCAGCTCGGGGTGGAGGGGAACCGGGGAGCTGTTTTTT,CASSGWRGTGELFF
TRBJ2-4,TRBV7-2,-,-,TGTGCCAGCAGCCGAACGGAGGTTCCAAAAGCCAAAAACATTCAGTACTTC,CASSRTEVPKAKNIQYF
TRBJ1-2,TRBV6-5,-,few,TGTGCCAGCACCCGGACACCTCAAAACTATGGCTACACCTTC,CASTRTPQNYGYTF